This T cell receptor beta chain emerged from a study of blood T cell repertoires in COVID-19. Study overall: Sources were T cells, B-cell-depleted T cells, or PBMCs; the material itself was cDNA or gDNA.

In the authors' methods: Quantification of nucleated cells was approximated via reference gene primer amplification. Sequencing was performed with immunoSEQ multiplex PCR; in TCRdb, only in-frame clones are kept and a portion is missing. V and J calls plus clone size are reproduced from that table; the DNA served to infer D and trimming. The sample contains about 300,000 clones, more than 70% of which appear only once. CDR3 size: 13 residues. V was clipped by 7 bases and J by 1 base, with 12 bases between them. CDR1 is SQVTM and CDR2 is ANQGSEA in the germline V gene. The clonotype originates from a man younger than 30 who had recovered from COVID-19. The chain is built from TRBV29-1 and TRBJ2-3; maybe TRBD2 (6 bases). Sample: peripheral blood. CDR3 region: CSARLGGTDTQYF. The CDR3 DNA reads as TGCAGCGCCCGACTAGGGGGCACAGATACGCAGTATTTT.